Listed below are T cell receptor beta chains from one sample, sequenced in a study of T cell changes during pregnancy in multiple sclerosis. TCRdb's copy holds only in-frame clones and misses some; the assay was immunoSEQ multiplex PCR. The table lists about 68,000 clones, about 89% of them singletons, with over 0.65% in the top ten. This material consisted of peripheral blood, taken in the second trimester of pregnancy. These receptors all come from a female donor with multiple sclerosis, enrolled in a pregnancy study. Each CDR3 is given with its conserved first and last residue. Each record gives: J gene, clone size, D gene, V gene, CDR3 protein, CDR3 DNA. D genes are given only for firm matches. Clone sizes are given selectively: once, few, many, or a class where the clone is expanded.

TRBJ2-1 | . | TRBD2 | TRBV6-5 | CASSSHSSGAMRSEFF | TGTGCCAGCAGTTCCCATTCTAGCGGCGCAATGAGATCAGAGTTCTTC
TRBJ1-3 | . | TRBD1 | TRBV4-2 | CASSQEATGGNTIYF | TGTGCCAGCAGCCAAGAGGCCACAGGGGGCAACACCATATATTTT
TRBJ2-5 | . | . | TRBV5-5 | CASSPKDSSQYF | TGTGCCAGCAGCCCTAAGGACAGTTCGCAGTACTTC
TRBJ2-7 | . | . | TRBV6-5 | CASRRGSTNYEQYF | TGTGCCAGCAGGCGAGGGAGTACCAACTACGAGCAGTACTTC
TRBJ1-4 | . | . | TRBV23-1 | CASSQCRGANEKLFF | TGCGCCAGCAGTCAATGCAGGGGAGCTAATGAAAAACTGTTTTTT
TRBJ2-1 | . | TRBD2 | TRBV29-1 | CSVDPRGGLQFF | TGCAGCGTTGACCCTCGGGGGGGCTTGCAGTTCTTC
TRBJ1-5 | . | TRBD1 | TRBV2 | CASSGQGAGNQPQHF | TGTGCCAGCAGCGGGCAGGGGGCCGGGAATCAGCCCCAGCATTTT
TRBJ1-4 | . | TRBD1 | TRBV7-9 | CASSARQGNEKLFF | TGTGCCAGCAGCGCTCGACAGGGCAATGAAAAACTGTTTTTT
TRBJ1-5 | . | . | TRBV30 | CAWSTLEGNQPQHF | TGTGCCTGGAGTACGCTTGAGGGCAATCAGCCCCAGCATTTT
TRBJ2-7 | once | . | TRBV19 | CASSIAGTPFPYEQYF | TGTGCCAGTAGTATAGCAGGGACACCTTTCCCCTACGAGCAGTACTTC
TRBJ1-4 | . | TRBD1 | TRBV19 | CASSDPRDSSRTNEKLFF | TGTGCCAGTAGCGACCCCCGGGACAGCTCGAGAACTAATGAAAAACTGTTTTTT
TRBJ2-1 | . | TRBD2 | TRBV30 | CAWTSGGRDVQFF | TGTGCCTGGACTAGCGGGGGGCGGGATGTTCAGTTCTTC
TRBJ1-1 | . | . | TRBV5-1 | CASSSQGLNTEAFF | TGCGCCAGCAGCTCGCAGGGTCTCAACACTGAAGCTTTCTTT
TRBJ1-5 | . | TRBD1 | TRBV19 | CASTGRATGFREQPQHF | TGTGCCAGTACTGGGCGGGCGACAGGGTTTCGGGAGCAGCCCCAGCATTTT
TRBJ1-2 | . | TRBD1 | TRBV14 | CASSQGFGTGSFGYTF | TGTGCCAGCAGCCAAGGTTTCGGGACAGGGTCGTTCGGCTACACCTTC
TRBJ1-6 | . | TRBD1 | TRBV18 | CASSPETGGNSPLHF | TGTGCCAGCTCACCAGAGACAGGGGGGAATTCACCCCTCCACTTT
TRBJ2-5 | . | . | TRBV5-4 | CASSLAFRGVETQYF | TGTGCCAGCAGCTTGGCCTTCAGGGGTGTAGAGACCCAGTACTTC
TRBJ1-2 | . | . | TRBV29-1 | CSAERGPPNYGYTF | TGCAGCGCGGAGCGGGGCCCTCCGAACTATGGCTACACCTTC
TRBJ1-2 | . | . | TRBV5-6 | CASSFAGNYYGYTF | TGTGCCAGCAGCTTCGCGGGGAATTACTATGGCTACACCTTC
TRBJ1-1 | few | TRBD1 | TRBV19 | CASSIPPTGVNTEAFF | TGTGCCAGTAGTATCCCCCCGACAGGGGTGAACACTGAAGCTTTCTTT
TRBJ1-2 | . | TRBD1 | TRBV6-4 | CASSEEQGFGGYTF | TGTGCCAGCAGTGAAGAACAGGGGTTCGGTGGCTACACCTTC
TRBJ2-7 | . | TRBD1 | TRBV9 | CASSVEGRGSSEQYF | TGTGCCAGCAGCGTAGAGGGCAGGGGGTCTTCCGAGCAGTACTTC
TRBJ1-1 | . | . | TRBV12-5 | CASGLDMNTEAFF | TGTGCTAGTGGCCTGGACATGAACACTGAAGCTTTCTTT
TRBJ1-3 | . | . | TRBV7-3 | CASSPAGSSGNTIYF | TGTGCCAGCAGCCCGGCGGGGAGCTCTGGAAACACCATATATTTT
TRBJ2-3 | . | TRBD1 | TRBV18 | CASSQGQADTQYF | TGTGCCAGCTCTCAGGGACAGGCGGATACGCAGTATTTT
TRBJ2-3 | . | . | TRBV29-1 | CSAQAGPHSTDTQYF | TGCAGCGCCCAAGCAGGGCCCCACTCCACAGATACGCAGTATTTT
TRBJ2-3 | . | TRBD2 | TRBV7-8 | CASSLVGTSHTQYF | TGTGCCAGCAGCTTAGTGGGGACTAGTCATACGCAGTATTTT
TRBJ1-1 | . | . | TRBV5-4 | CASSRPAVSNTEAFF | TGTGCCAGCAGCCGCCCGGCGGTTTCTAACACTGAAGCTTTCTTT
TRBJ2-7 | . | TRBD1 | TRBV19 | CASSPDRGYEQYF | TGTGCCAGTAGCCCCGACAGGGGATACGAGCAGTACTTC
TRBJ2-7 | . | TRBD1 | TRBV23-1 | CASSQSVTGTGSFFAYEQYF | TGCGCCAGCAGTCAATCCGTTACCGGGACAGGGTCTTTTTTCGCCTACGAGCAGTACTTC
TRBJ2-3 | . | . | TRBV6-5 | CASSSGRGLYTDTQYF | TGTGCCAGCAGTTCGGGGCGGGGGCTTTACACAGATACGCAGTATTTT
TRBJ1-5 | . | . | TRBV10-1 | CASSVPSGTLYQPQHF | TGCGCCAGCAGTGTACCATCAGGGACTCTATATCAGCCCCAGCATTTT
TRBJ1-1 | . | TRBD1 | TRBV19 | CASRGGQVSTEAFF | TGTGCCAGTAGGGGGGGACAGGTCAGCACTGAAGCTTTCTTT
TRBJ1-2 | . | . | TRBV6-6 | CASSYNPPGGYTF | TGTGCCAGCAGTTATAACCCCCCAGGCGGCTACACCTTC
TRBJ1-5 | . | . | TRBV19 | CASTTPEGRRNQPQHF | TGTGCCAGTACCACCCCGGAGGGCAGGAGAAATCAGCCCCAGCATTTT
TRBJ2-7 | . | TRBD1 | TRBV7-3 | CASSRRPPGQGPYEQYF | TGTGCCAGCAGCCGTAGGCCCCCGGGACAGGGACCCTACGAGCAGTACTTC
TRBJ1-6 | . | . | TRBV6-5 | CASSLKGLGASPLHF | TGTGCCAGCAGTCTTAAGGGCCTGGGGGCTTCACCCCTCCACTTT
TRBJ2-1 | . | TRBD1 | TRBV7-6 | CASSFIDRGEANEQFF | TGTGCCAGCAGCTTTATTGACAGGGGCGAAGCCAATGAGCAGTTCTTC
TRBJ2-3 | . | TRBD2 | TRBV18 | CASSPPPTSGGVTDTQYF | TGTGCCAGCTCACCTCCCCCCACTAGCGGGGGGGTCACAGATACGCAGTATTTT
TRBJ1-1 | . | . | TRBV7-6 | CASSLVPPNTEAFF | TGTGCCAGCAGCTTAGTTCCTCCGAACACTGAAGCTTTCTTT
TRBJ2-7 | once | . | TRBV27 | CASSPRAWSYEQYF | TGTGCCAGCAGTCCCAGGGCCTGGTCCTACGAGCAGTACTTC
TRBJ1-1 | . | . | TRBV7-3 | CASSLTGRVTNTEAFF | TGTGCCAGCAGCTTAACGGGCAGGGTAACGAACACTGAAGCTTTCTTT
TRBJ2-4 | . | . | TRBV5-6 | CASSFGQIAKNIQYF | TGTGCCAGCAGCTTCGGACAAATAGCCAAAAACATTCAGTACTTC
TRBJ2-7 | . | TRBD1 | TRBV27 | CASSSTTRQGRGYEQYF | TGTGCCAGCAGTTCGACAACTAGACAGGGTAGAGGTTACGAGCAGTACTTC
TRBJ2-4 | . | . | TRBV4-1 | CASSQGLENIQYF | TGCGCCAGCAGCCAAGGTCTAGAAAACATTCAGTACTTC
TRBJ1-2 | . | . | TRBV2 | CASRGGVLYGYTF | TGTGCCAGCCGGGGCGGGGTCTTGTATGGCTACACCTTC
TRBJ2-6 | . | . | TRBV30 | CAWARGIGQAGANVLTF | TGTGCCTGGGCCCGGGGAATCGGTCAGGCTGGGGCCAACGTCCTGACTTTC
TRBJ2-5 | . | TRBD2 | TRBV19 | CASRDRGTREETQYF | TGTGCCAGTAGAGATAGAGGGACTAGGGAAGAGACCCAGTACTTC
TRBJ1-5 | . | TRBD1 | TRBV18 | CASSPPTGGGNQPQHF | TGTGCCAGCTCACCACCGACAGGGGGGGGCAATCAGCCCCAGCATTTT
TRBJ1-2 | . | TRBD1 | TRBV7-9 | CASTSDRDGYGYTF | TGTGCCAGCACAAGCGACAGGGATGGCTATGGCTACACCTTC
TRBJ1-6 | . | TRBD1 | TRBV6-6 | CASNGQVGASPLHF | TGTGCCAGCAACGGACAGGTTGGGGCTTCACCCCTCCACTTT
TRBJ2-7 | once | TRBD2 | TRBV6-6 | CASWGLAGHTYEQYF | TGTGCCAGCTGGGGACTAGCGGGGCACACCTACGAGCAGTACTTC
TRBJ1-3 | . | TRBD1 | TRBV9 | CASSPTGAGNTIYF | TGTGCCAGCAGCCCAACAGGGGCTGGAAACACCATATATTTT
TRBJ2-7 | . | TRBD1 | TRBV5-1 | CASSLGDRVDHEQYF | TGCGCCAGCAGCTTGGGGGACAGGGTAGACCACGAGCAGTACTTC
TRBJ2-1 | . | . | TRBV7-2 | CASSRGRAGTEQFF | TGTGCCAGCAGCCGAGGAAGGGCGGGCACTGAGCAGTTCTTC
TRBJ1-6 | . | TRBD1 | TRBV4-3 | CASSQRDRSYNSPLHF | TGCGCCAGCAGCCAACGGGACAGATCTTATAATTCACCCCTCCACTTT
TRBJ1-3 | few | TRBD1 | TRBV11-3 | CASSPGQGPGNTIYF | TGTGCCAGCAGCCCGGGACAGGGCCCTGGAAACACCATATATTTT
TRBJ1-2 | . | . | TRBV7-9 | CASSLDGTTAGYTF | TGTGCCAGCAGCCTCGACGGGACAACCGCTGGCTACACCTTC
TRBJ1-1 | . | TRBD1 | TRBV4-3 | CASSQALFQGGQTRAFF | TGCGCCAGCAGCCAAGCCTTGTTTCAGGGGGGCCAGACAAGAGCTTTCTTT
TRBJ2-5 | once | TRBD2 | TRBV9 | CASSAAGRGDGTQYF | TGTGCCAGCAGCGCCGCGGGACGGGGGGACGGGACCCAGTACTTC